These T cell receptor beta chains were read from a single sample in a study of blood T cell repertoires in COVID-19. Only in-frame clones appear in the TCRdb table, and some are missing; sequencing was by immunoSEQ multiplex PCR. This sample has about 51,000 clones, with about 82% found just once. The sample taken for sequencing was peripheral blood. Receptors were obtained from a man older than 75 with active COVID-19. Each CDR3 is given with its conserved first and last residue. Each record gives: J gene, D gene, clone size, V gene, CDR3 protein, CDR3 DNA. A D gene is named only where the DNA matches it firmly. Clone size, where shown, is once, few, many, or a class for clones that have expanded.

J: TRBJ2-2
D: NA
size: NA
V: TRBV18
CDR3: CASSPGRAADTGELFF
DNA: TGTGCCAGCTCACCGGGCCGAGCGGCGGACACCGGGGAGCTGTTTTTT

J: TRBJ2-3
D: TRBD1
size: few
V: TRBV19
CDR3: CASSTLHQTGRRDTQYF
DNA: TGTGCCAGTAGTACGCTCCACCAGACAGGGAGACGAGATACGCAGTATTTT

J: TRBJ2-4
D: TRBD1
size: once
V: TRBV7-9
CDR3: CASSLRTGDSDIQYF
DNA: TGTGCCAGCAGCTTAAGGACAGGGGATTCGGACATTCAGTACTTC

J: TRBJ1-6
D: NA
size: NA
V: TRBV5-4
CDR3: CASSAGTPRGYNSPLHF
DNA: TGTGCCAGCAGTGCAGGGACACCTCGGGGATATAATTCACCCCTCCACTTT

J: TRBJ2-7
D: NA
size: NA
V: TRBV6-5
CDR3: CASRDLTYEQYF
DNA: TGTGCCAGTCGGGACTTAACCTACGAGCAGTACTTC

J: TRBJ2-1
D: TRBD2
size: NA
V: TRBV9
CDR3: CASSASGTSGSNEQFF
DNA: TGTGCCAGCAGCGCCTCCGGGACTAGCGGGAGCAATGAGCAGTTCTTC

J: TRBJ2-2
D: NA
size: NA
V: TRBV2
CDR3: CASRLGVTGELFF
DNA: TGTGCCAGCAGGCTGGGAGTCACCGGGGAGCTGTTTTTT

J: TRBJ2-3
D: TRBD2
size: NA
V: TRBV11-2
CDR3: CASSLYWIAGGADTQYF
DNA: TGTGCCAGCAGCTTGTATTGGATAGCGGGAGGTGCAGATACGCAGTATTTT

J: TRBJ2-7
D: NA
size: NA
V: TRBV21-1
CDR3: CASSKERGLYEQYF
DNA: TGTGCCAGCAGCAAAGAGAGGGGACTCTACGAGCAGTACTTC

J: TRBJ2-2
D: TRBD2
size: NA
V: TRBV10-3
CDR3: CAIRLAGLTGELFF
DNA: TGTGCCATCAGACTAGCGGGTTTAACCGGGGAGCTGTTTTTT

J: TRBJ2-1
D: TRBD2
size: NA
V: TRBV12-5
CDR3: CASGSGIGYNEQFF
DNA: TGTGCTAGTGGGAGCGGGATCGGATACAATGAGCAGTTCTTC

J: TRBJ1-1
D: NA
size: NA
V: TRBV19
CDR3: CASSTGQGIVEAFF
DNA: TGTGCCAGTAGTACGGGGCAGGGGATCGTTGAAGCTTTCTTT

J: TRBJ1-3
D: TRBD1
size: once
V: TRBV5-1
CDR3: CASSLDRAAGNTIYF
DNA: TGCGCCAGCAGCCTTGACAGGGCGGCCGGAAACACCATATATTTT

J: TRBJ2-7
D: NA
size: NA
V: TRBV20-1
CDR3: CSASRTSYSSYEQYF
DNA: TGCAGTGCTAGTCGCACCTCTTATAGCTCCTACGAGCAGTACTTC

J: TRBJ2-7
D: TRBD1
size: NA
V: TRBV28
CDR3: CASSEGQGGEQYF
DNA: TGTGCCAGCAGTGAGGGACAGGGTGGCGAGCAGTACTTC

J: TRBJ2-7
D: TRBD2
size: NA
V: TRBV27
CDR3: CASRLLAGPSYEQYF
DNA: TGTGCCAGCAGATTACTAGCGGGGCCTTCCTACGAGCAGTACTTC

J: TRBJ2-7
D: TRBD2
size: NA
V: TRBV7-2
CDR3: CASSLATGGFYEQYF
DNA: TGTGCCAGCAGCTTGGCGACGGGAGGTTTCTACGAGCAGTACTTC

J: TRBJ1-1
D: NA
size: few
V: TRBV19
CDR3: CASSRQTEAFF
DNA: TGTGCCAGTAGTAGGCAGACTGAAGCTTTCTTT

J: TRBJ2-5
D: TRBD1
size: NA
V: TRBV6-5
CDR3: CASSPGPTGSETQYF
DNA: TGTGCCAGCAGCCCCGGCCCGACAGGGAGTGAGACCCAGTACTTC

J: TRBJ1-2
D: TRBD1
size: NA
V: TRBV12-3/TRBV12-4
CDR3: CASSIGTGYGYTF
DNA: TGTGCCAGCAGTATTGGGACAGGGTATGGCTACACCTTC

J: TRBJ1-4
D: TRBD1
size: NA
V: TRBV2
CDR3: CASKTLRDRNEKLFF
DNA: TGTGCCAGCAAGACCCTCCGGGACAGAAATGAAAAACTGTTTTTT

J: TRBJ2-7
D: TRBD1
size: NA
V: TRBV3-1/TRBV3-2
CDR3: CASSQVGQGAYYEQYF
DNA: TGTGCCAGCAGCCAAGTAGGTCAGGGGGCCTACTACGAGCAGTACTTC

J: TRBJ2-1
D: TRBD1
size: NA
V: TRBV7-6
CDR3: CASSLGTGGHNEQFF
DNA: TGTGCCAGCAGCTTAGGGACAGGGGGGCACAATGAGCAGTTCTTC

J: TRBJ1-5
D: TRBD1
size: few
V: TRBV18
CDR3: CASSRDRGNQPQHF
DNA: TGTGCCAGCTCACGAGACAGGGGCAATCAGCCCCAGCATTTT

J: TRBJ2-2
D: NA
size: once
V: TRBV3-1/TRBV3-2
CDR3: CASSLQRQENTGELFF
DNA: TGTGCCAGCAGCCTGCAGAGACAAGAGAACACCGGGGAGCTGTTTTTT